The clone carrying this T cell receptor beta chain occurred many times. Its antigen is not identified. From RNA transcripts, TCR beta CDR3 regions were amplified. An initial round of RT-PCR targeting the TCR CDR3 relied on the HTBI primer set. TCRdb itself ran the multiplex PCR reads through MiXCR, one entry per CDR3 protein. The table lists approximately 330,000 distinct CDR3 sequences, roughly an eighth of them singletons. This record comes from a study of T cells in Graves' hyperthyroidism and ophthalmopathy. In germline, CDR1 is SQVTM, CDR2 ANQGSEA. The J segment lost 0 bases and the V segment lost 7 bases, leaving 10 bases of the junction unmatched. The CDR3 is made up of 15 amino acids. Findings of the study overall: Blood shared most expanded thyroid clonotypes above 0.001.

This chain joins TRBV29-1 and TRBJ2-3, with 7 nucleotides matching TRBD2. The specimen was blood. The TCR was taken from a woman aged 40 to 49 with Graves' ophthalmopathy. As DNA, the CDR3 is TGCAGCGCCAGAAGAGCGGGATCTAGCACAGATACGCAGTATTTT. This encodes CSARRAGSSTDTQYF.